The 14 T cell receptor beta chains below come from one sample, sequenced in a study of T-cell memory formation after mild COVID-19. TCRdb passed the 5' RACE reads through MiXCR, listing each CDR3 protein once. Of 280,000 or so distinct CDR3 sequences in the sample, approximately 19% are singletons; the top ten hold more than 20%. Sequenced input: PBMCs or a T cell subset sorted from them (not recorded which). The receptor set was obtained from a man aged 18-30 years who had mild COVID-19 (a few samples of this study predate the infection). Cell type and time point are not known.

The chain uses TRBV7-9 and TRBJ1-1; D is uncertain. CDR3 length: 16 residues. Trimming pared 2 bases from V and 0 bases from J, leaving 13 bases between. Germline V gene sequence: CDR1 SEHNR, CDR2 FQNEAQ (reference sequence). The CDR3 DNA is TGTGCCAGCAGCTTATTGGAGGGTGGTATGAACACTGAAGCTTTCTTT. Its translation is CASSLLEGGMNTEAFF.

The chain uses TRBV3-1 and TRBJ1-2; D call uncertain. Trimming removed 3 bases at V and 3 bases at J, with 11 bases between. This CDR3 contains 14 residues. CDR1 and CDR2 (germline): LGHDT, YNNKEL (reference sequence). The DNA for the CDR3 is TGTGCCAGCAGCCAGGCTGGCAGCCACTATGGCTACACCTTC. Its protein product is CASSQAGSHYGYTF.

This clonotype was picked up a small number of times. The chain is built from TRBV5-1 and TRBJ1-1; 7 bases are a match to TRBD1. In germline, CDR1 is SGHRS, CDR2 YFSETQ. After removal of 6 bases from V and 0 bases from J, the junction contained 5 bases not matched to a gene. The CDR3 sequence is 14 residues long. Written as DNA, the CDR3 is TGCGCCAGCAACCTAGGGACAGTGAACACTGAAGCTTTCTTT. It translates to CASNLGTVNTEAFF.

The rearrangement links TRBV7-2 to TRBJ2-7; D possibly uses TRBD1 or TRBD2 (6 bases each). The CDR3 is made up of 15 amino acids. Between the trimmed V and J ends, which lost 2 bases and 1 base, there was a span of 12 bases. Germline V lookup: CDR1 SGHTA, CDR2 FQGNSA. CDR3 amino acids: CASSLITGTSYEQYF. Here the CDR3 DNA reads TGTGCCAGCAGCTTAATAACAGGGACTTCCTACGAGCAGTACTTC.

This clonotype was seen at least ten times. This sequence joins TRBV7-9 and TRBJ2-3, with D perhaps TRBD1 or TRBD2 (5 bases each). Germline CDR1 is SEHNR and CDR2 is FQNEAQ (reference sequence). The CDR3 is 14 residues long. Trimming stripped 2 bases from V and 1 base from J, with 7 bases between. In nucleotides, the CDR3 is TGTGCCAGCAGCTTAATGGGGGGCACAGATACGCAGTATTTT. It encodes CASSLMGGTDTQYF.

The CDR3 region is CASSLEGPGANVLTF. As DNA, the CDR3 is TGTGCCAGCAGTTTAGAAGGTCCTGGGGCCAACGTCCTGACTTTC. The V and J genes are TRBV12-3 or TRBV12-4 and TRBJ2-6; no firm D call. V was clipped by 1 base and J by 2 bases, with 6 bases between them. This CDR3 has 15 residues.

The rearrangement links TRBV7-6 to TRBJ2-3; TRBD2 aligns across 9 bases. Germline V gives CDR1 SGHVS, CDR2 FNYEAQ. The V segment lost 1 base and the J segment 4 bases; nucleotides outside the gene matches: 3. The CDR3 runs 15 residues. The CDR3 loop reads CASSLGAGGSDTQYF. The CDR3 region has the DNA TGTGCCAGCAGCTTAGGAGCGGGGGGTTCAGATACGCAGTATTTT.

The rearrangement uses TRBV4-1 and TRBJ2-1; 9 nucleotides line up with TRBD2. The CDR3 has 16 amino acids. J lost 7 bases, V lost 4 bases, and 11 bases had no gene match. CDR1 and CDR2 (germline): MGHRA, YSYEKL. DNA of the CDR3: TGCGCCAGCAGCCCGGAGGGGCGGGGGGGTCAAAATGAGCAGTTCTTC. This translates into CASSPEGRGGQNEQFF.

The rearrangement links TRBV10-3 to TRBJ1-1; no definite D call. Per germline, CDR1 ENHRY and CDR2 SYGVKD. Trimming left V 7 bases short and J 2 bases short, with 11 bases between. The CDR3 totals 13 residues. As DNA, the CDR3 is TGTGCCATCAAGCCTACGGCAAACACTGAAGCTTTCTTT. It specifies CAIKPTANTEAFF.

The table lists this clonotype with many counts. V is TRBV21-1 and J is TRBJ2-7. TRBV21-1 is recorded as a pseudogene. The CDR3 runs 14 residues. CDR3 sequence: CASSKPDSSYEQYV. CDR3 DNA sequence: TGTGCCAGCAGCAAGCCCGACAGCTCCTACGAGCAGTACGTC.

V is TRBV2 and J is TRBJ1-2; perhaps TRBD1 as D (6 bases). Germline V gives CDR1 SNHLY, CDR2 FYNNEI. The CDR3 runs 13 residues. The ends were cut back, 5 bases at V and 7 bases at J, with 14 bases in the middle. CDR3 amino acids: CASSPVGALGYTF. For the CDR3, the DNA is TGTGCCAGCAGTCCGGTGGGGGCACTTGGCTACACCTTC.

On this clonotype: At one end, the junction sequence differs from germline, possibly due to a read error. The CDR3 reads CASSSGGPSTDKQYF. CDR3 in DNA: TGTGCCAGCAGCTCGGGGGGACCTAGCACAGATAAGCAGTATTTT. This chain joins TRBV7-9 and TRBJ2-3; 7 bases line up with TRBD2. Germline CDR1 SEHNR, CDR2 FQNEAQ (reference sequence). This CDR3 contains 15 residues.

The chain uses TRBV7-9 and TRBJ2-7; maybe TRBD1 (5 bases). V was clipped by 8 bases and J by 1 base, with 15 bases between them. There are 14 residues in the CDR3. Germline CDR1 and CDR2: SEHNR and FQNEAQ (reference sequence). CDR3 protein: CASSFPQGSYEQYF. For the CDR3, the DNA is TGTGCCAGCTCCTTCCCGCAGGGTTCCTACGAGCAGTACTTC.

This chain connects TRBV5-1 to TRBJ1-4, with D tentatively TRBD1 (6 bases). Germline V lookup: CDR1 SGHRS, CDR2 YFSETQ. This CDR3 has 17 amino acids. V was trimmed by 4 bases and J by 8 bases, leaving 24 bases between them. CDR3 coding DNA: TGCGCCAGCAGCCCAAACCCAGGACAGCCACGACGGGAAAAACTGTTTTTT. It encodes CASSPNPGQPRREKLFF.